One sample yielded the 2 T cell receptor beta chains listed below, sequenced in a study of T cells expressing NK-cell markers. TCRdb reprocessed the 5' RACE reads, with one entry per CDR3 protein and no DNA. The table for this sample gives 20,000 to 25,000 distinct CDR3 sequences. Sequenced sample: blood T cells: a sorted CD56 or NKG2C T cell subset, CD4+ or CD8+ T cells, or bulk PBMC T cells (not recorded which). These receptors originate from a man aged 18-75 years in good health.

The gene calls are TRBV7-9 and TRBJ2-2; absent DNA, TCRdb's TRBD2 call cannot be checked. CDR3 length: 16 residues. CDR1 and CDR2 (germline): SEHNR, FQNEAQ (reference sequence). CDR3 amino acids: CASSLSGGVNTGELFF. Looking up the rest from reference TRBV7-9 and TRBJ2-2 gives the full variable domain: DTGVSQNPRHKITKRGQNVTFRCDPISEHNRLYWYRQTLGQGPEFLTYFQNEAQLEKSRLLSDRFSAERPKGSFSTLEIQRTEQGDSAMYLCASSLSGGVNTGELFFGEGSRLTVL.

The chain combines TRBV28 with TRBJ2-1; TCRdb designates TRBD1, a call that cannot be tested without DNA. Per the germline V gene, CDR1 is MDHEN and CDR2 is SYDVKM. The CDR3 is 15 residues long. CDR3: CASRGPGQGAGEQFF.